The 2 T cell receptor beta chains given below trace back to one sample, sequenced in a study of T-cell memory formation after mild COVID-19. TCRdb re-called the 5' RACE reads through MiXCR, storing one row per CDR3 protein. The profile shows fewer than 250,000 distinct CDR3 sequences, over 9.5% of them singletons. Material for sequencing was PBMCs or a T cell subset sorted from them (not recorded which). The source of these receptors is a man aged 18 to 30 who had mild COVID-19 (a few samples of this study predate the infection). Cell type and time point are not known.

The sample holds a few counts of this clonotype. The chain links TRBV20-1 to TRBJ2-3; 9 bases are a match to TRBD2. V lost 0 bases to trimming and J lost 2 bases; unmatched junction nucleotides: 9. CDR3 length: 17 residues. Per germline, CDR1 DFQATT and CDR2 SNEGSKA (reference sequence). This CDR3 reads CSARDPMTSGPTDTQYF. The CDR3 nucleotides read TGCAGTGCTAGAGACCCAATGACTAGCGGCCCCACAGATACGCAGTATTTT.

The chain couples TRBV7-2 to TRBJ2-2; D not resolved. This CDR3 has 12 residues. V was pared by 5 bases and J by 6 bases, with 7 bases between. Germline CDR1 reads SGHTA; CDR2 reads FQGNSA. CDR3 residues: CASSLRAGELFF. The CDR3 nucleotides are TGTGCCAGCAGCCTCCGGGCCGGGGAGCTGTTTTTT.